What follows are 30 T cell receptor beta chains derived from one specimen sequenced in a study of blood T cell repertoires in COVID-19. Only in-frame clones appear in the TCRdb table, and some are missing; sequencing was by immunoSEQ multiplex PCR. Of about 180,000 clones in the sample, around 82% were seen once. Material for sequencing was peripheral blood. The origin of the receptors is a man aged 18 to 29 with active or convalescent COVID-19.

The V call is TRBV5-6, the J call TRBJ2-1; 7 bases line up with TRBD2. Germline CDR1 SGHDT, CDR2 YYEEEE. The J segment lost 3 bases and the V segment lost 3 bases, leaving 12 bases of the junction unmatched. The CDR3 spans 17 residues. In DNA, the CDR3 is TGTGCCAGCAGCTACCCCGCCCTAGCGGAGGACTACAATGAGCAGTTCTTC. Translation gives CASSYPALAEDYNEQFF.

This clone came up a few times. The chain has TRBV5-1 and TRBJ1-6, with a possible D match to TRBD1 (5 bases). The CDR3 is made up of 12 amino acids. The germline V gene has CDR1 SGHRS and CDR2 YFSETQ. V was pared by 4 bases and J by 8 bases, with 7 bases between. The chain's CDR3 is CASSKGDSPLHF. DNA for the CDR3: TGCGCCAGCAGCAAAGGGGATTCACCCCTCCACTTT.

The rearrangement links TRBV24-1 to TRBJ1-5; D unresolved. Germline V gene data show CDR1 as KGHDR and CDR2 as SFDVKD. CDR3 length: 17 residues. The V gene lost 1 base and the J gene lost 1 base, with 13 bases spanning the gap. The CDR3 is CATSDLITLPSNQPQHF. CDR3 nucleotides: TGTGCCACCAGTGATTTAATAACACTACCGAGCAATCAGCCCCAGCATTTT.

The chain links TRBV24-1 to TRBJ2-1; unclear D gene. V lost 0 bases and J 8 bases, leaving 10 bases between the germline ends. The CDR3 length is 14 residues. Germline V gene lookup returns CDR1 KGHDR and CDR2 SFDVKD. The CDR3 here is CATSDLSGGDEQFF. CDR3 nucleotides: TGTGCCACCAGTGATTTGTCTGGCGGCGATGAGCAGTTCTTC.

The rearrangement joins TRBV6-5 to TRBJ1-3; the match to TRBD1 covers 7 bases. The CDR3 consists of 15 residues. The junction had 11 bases not matched to a gene; V was cut back by 8 bases and J by 4 bases. Per germline, CDR1 MNHEY and CDR2 SVGAGI. CDR3 bases: TGTGCCAGCTGGGAGACAGGGTTCTCCGGAAACACCATATATTTT. It codes for CASWETGFSGNTIYF.

V usage is TRBV3-1 (or the pseudogene TRBV3-2) and J usage is TRBJ2-3; possible D gene TRBD2, 6 bases. Trimming left V 1 base short and J 2 bases short, with 13 bases between. This CDR3 is built from 16 residues. Germline CDR1 is LGHDT and CDR2 is YNNKEL (reference sequence). The CDR3 region has the DNA TGTGCCAGCAGCCAAGGAAGGGGACTTAACACAGATACGCAGTATTTT. It specifies CASSQGRGLNTDTQYF.

DNA for the CDR3: TGTGCCAGTACCTCCGGACAGGCAACGGGCCCGAACACTGAAGCTTTCTTT. This codes for CASTSGQATGPNTEAFF. The J gene is TRBJ1-1, the V gene TRBV19; 7 positions agree with TRBD1. The CDR3 is 17 amino acids. Unmatched junction bases numbered 15, after V lost 7 bases and J lost 1 base. CDR1 is LNHDA, CDR2 SQIVND, per germline (reference sequence).

The V gene is TRBV5-1, the J gene TRBJ2-2; TRBD2 matches 9 bases. CDR1 is SGHRS, CDR2 YFSETQ, per germline. V dropped 0 bases and J dropped 5; count of bases not matched to a gene: 8. This CDR3 region has 17 residues. The chain's CDR3 is CASSLAVAGGRTGELFF. The CDR3 nucleotides read TGCGCCAGCAGCTTGGCCGTCGCGGGAGGGAGGACCGGGGAGCTGTTTTTT.

V gene TRBV7-8 combines with J gene TRBJ2-7; 10 bases fit TRBD2. CDR1 and CDR2 (germline): SGHVS, FQNEAQ. This CDR3 is 15 amino acids long. The junction had 9 bases not matched to a gene; V was cut back by 5 bases and J by 5 bases. The CDR3 here is CASSVPASGSDEQYF. The CDR3 region has the DNA TGTGCCAGCAGCGTACCGGCTAGCGGGAGCGACGAGCAGTACTTC. Filled out from reference TRBV7-8 and TRBJ2-7, the complete variable domain reads GAGVSQSPRYKVAKRGQDVALRCDPISGHVSLFWYQQALGQGPEFLTYFQNEAQLDKSGLPSDRFFAERPEGSVSTLKIQRTQQEDSAVYLCASSVPASGSDEQYFGPGTRLTVT.

The chain employs TRBV6-5 and TRBJ1-1; TRBD1 is a possible D gene (6 bases). The ends were cut back, 0 bases at V and 2 bases at J, with 13 bases in the middle. Per the germline V gene, CDR1 is MNHEY and CDR2 is SVGAGI. The CDR3 loop spans 16 amino acids. The CDR3 loop reads CASSYSSGATNTEAFF. CDR3 DNA: TGTGCCAGCAGTTACTCGTCAGGGGCAACCAACACTGAAGCTTTCTTT.

J is TRBJ2-7 and V is TRBV30; a weak D match, TRBD2 (6 bases). With 0 bases removed from V and 4 bases from J, the gap between germline ends came to 13 bases. CDR1 and CDR2 from the germline V gene are GTSNPN and SVGIG (reference sequence). The CDR3 sequence is 14 residues long. CDR3 nucleotides: TGTGCCTGGAGTGTATTGGACTACCGGTACGAGCAGTACTTC. Its protein is CAWSVLDYRYEQYF. Using reference TRBV30 and TRBJ2-7 for the parts outside the CDR3, the full variable domain is SQTIHQWPATLVQPVGSPLSLECTVEGTSNPNLYWYRQAAGRGLQLLFYSVGIGQISSEVPQNLSASRPQDRQFILSSKKLLLSDSGFYLCAWSVLDYRYEQYFGPGTRLTVT.

J is TRBJ2-5 and V is TRBV28, with D maybe TRBD2 (5 bases). The CDR3 runs 14 residues. V shed 10 bases and J shed 2 bases, with 17 bases lying between them. Germline assignment: CDR1 MDHEN and CDR2 SYDVKM. For the CDR3, the DNA is TGTGCCACCGGGAAAGCGTCACTTCAAGAGACCCAGTACTTC. Its protein product is CATGKASLQETQYF.

The chain carries TRBV7-9 and TRBJ2-7; 9 bases match TRBD1. CDR3 length: 16 residues. J lost 3 bases, V lost 5 bases, and 11 bases had no gene match. CDR1 is SEHNR and CDR2 is FQNEAQ in the germline V gene (reference sequence). The DNA of the CDR3 is TGTGCCAGCAGCAGCCGGGACAGGGACCCTTTCTACGAGCAGTACTTC. As protein: CASSSRDRDPFYEQYF.

The chain joins TRBV18 to TRBJ2-3; 10 nucleotides line up with TRBD1. Trimming removed 4 bases from V and 3 bases from J; junction bases left unmatched: 4. CDR1 KGHSH and CDR2 LQKENI come from the germline V gene. This CDR3 comprises 15 residues. In DNA form, the CDR3 reads TGTGCCAGCTCACGGGGACAGGGGTGGACAGATACGCAGTATTTT. It translates to CASSRGQGWTDTQYF.

The chain employs TRBV15 and TRBJ2-1, with 12 bases aligning to TRBD2. CDR3 length: 16 amino acids. CDR1 LNHNV and CDR2 YYDKDF come from the germline V gene (reference sequence). Germline trimming cut 5 bases from V and 4 bases from J; bases unmatched to any gene: 6. CDR3 nucleotide sequence: TGTGCCACCAGCGCAACCGGGACTAGCGGGTACAATGAGCAGTTCTTC. This sequence encodes CATSATGTSGYNEQFF. The variable domain in full, with the rest retrieved from reference TRBV15 and TRBJ2-1, is DAMVIQNPRYQVTQFGKPVTLSCSQTLNHNVMYWYQQKSSQAPKLLFHYYDKDFNNEADTPDNFQSRRPNTSFCFLDIRSPGLGDTAMYLCATSATGTSGYNEQFFGPGTRLTVL.

CDR3 bases: TGCAGCGTTGAAGACGGGAACAGGGGTTACTTC. Its protein is CSVEDGNRGYF. The chain has TRBV29-1 and TRBJ2-7, with TRBD1 matching over 7 bases. The V segment lost 0 bases and the J segment 13 bases; nucleotides outside the gene matches: 6. Germline-derived CDR1 and CDR2 are SQVTM and ANQGSEA. This CDR3 region has 11 residues.

This clone was detected only once. The chain couples TRBV14 to TRBJ1-1; 7 bases map to TRBD1. This CDR3 is built from 17 residues. The J segment lost 0 bases and the V segment lost 7 bases, leaving 14 bases of the junction unmatched. Germline V gives CDR1 SGHDN, CDR2 FVKESK. CDR3: CASTKGPGGFMNTEAFF. In DNA, the CDR3 is TGTGCCAGCACCAAAGGGCCAGGGGGTTTCATGAACACTGAAGCTTTCTTT.

CDR3 sequence reads: CASSLMAGTYNEQFF. The CDR3 bases are TGTGCCAGCAGCTTAATGGCGGGAACCTACAATGAGCAGTTCTTC. The chain uses TRBV7-3 and TRBJ2-1; a possible D gene is TRBD2 (6 bases). The ends were cut back, 1 base at V and 2 bases at J, with 9 bases in the middle. This CDR3 has 15 residues. Germline V gives CDR1 SGHTA, CDR2 FQGTGA.

V is TRBV21-1 and J is TRBJ1-4. TRBV21-1 is tagged as a pseudogene. The CDR3 extends over 19 amino acids. The CDR3 loop reads CASFSDKNYPFATNEKLFF. The CDR3 DNA is TGTGCCAGCTTTTCTGATAAGAACTACCCATTTGCAACTAATGAAAAACTGTTTTTT.

This sequence joins TRBV6-4 and TRBJ2-2, with TRBD1 matching 7 bases. After removal of 5 bases from V and 5 bases from J, the junction contained 5 bases not matched to a gene. This CDR3 contains 14 residues. Germline assignment: CDR1 MRHNA and CDR2 SNTAGT. This CDR3 is CASSTGVETGELFF. The CDR3 DNA reads as TGTGCCAGCAGTACAGGGGTAGAAACCGGGGAGCTGTTTTTT.

The rearrangement joins TRBV30 to TRBJ1-6; D gene unclear. The CDR3 has 13 amino acids. Germline assignment: CDR1 GTSNPN and CDR2 SVGIG (reference sequence). Deletions cut 2 bases from V and 10 bases from J, with 12 bases between. CDR3 in DNA: TGTGCCTGGAGTCCCACGAGCAGGTCACCCCTCCACTTT. Translated, it gives CAWSPTSRSPLHF. Looking up the rest from reference TRBV30 and TRBJ1-6 gives the full variable domain: SQTIHQWPATLVQPVGSPLSLECTVEGTSNPNLYWYRQAAGRGLQLLFYSVGIGQISSEVPQNLSASRPQDRQFILSSKKLLLSDSGFYLCAWSPTSRSPLHFGNGTRLTVT.

The chain combines TRBV15 with TRBJ1-4; 8 nucleotides agree with TRBD1. The CDR3 sequence is 15 residues long. Germline assignment: CDR1 LNHNV and CDR2 YYDKDF (reference sequence). Trimming took 7 bases from V and 0 from J; bases not matched to a gene: 4. This chain's CDR3 is CATKGQGATNEKLFF. CDR3 sequence (DNA): TGTGCCACCAAAGGACAGGGCGCAACTAATGAAAAACTGTTTTTT.

The V and J genes are TRBV30 and TRBJ2-1; D possibly corresponds to TRBD1 (5 bases). The germline V gene encodes CDR1 GTSNPN and CDR2 SVGIG (reference sequence). This CDR3 contains 15 residues. V was shortened by 5 bases and J by 0 bases, with 14 bases between the two germline ends. CDR3: CAWRKGLSSYNEQFF. DNA for the CDR3: TGTGCCTGGCGAAAGGGGCTTAGCTCCTACAATGAGCAGTTCTTC. Full variable domain (outside the CDR3, taken from reference TRBV30 and TRBJ2-1): SQTIHQWPATLVQPVGSPLSLECTVEGTSNPNLYWYRQAAGRGLQLLFYSVGIGQISSEVPQNLSASRPQDRQFILSSKKLLLSDSGFYLCAWRKGLSSYNEQFFGPGTRLTVL.

This clone appeared once. The chain couples TRBV7-6 to TRBJ2-5, with no clear D. Trimming stripped 1 base from V and 7 bases from J, with 7 bases between. The length of the CDR3 is 12 residues. In germline, CDR1 is SGHVS, CDR2 FNYEAQ. The CDR3 loop reads CASSLERVTQYF. The CDR3 DNA is TGTGCCAGCAGCTTAGAACGGGTGACCCAGTACTTC.

The chain carries TRBV7-2 and TRBJ1-6; 7 bases align to TRBD1. J gave up 7 bases and V 1 base, and 1 base lay outside the gene matches. CDR3 length: 14 residues. Germline V gives CDR1 SGHTA, CDR2 FQGNSA. CDR3 nucleotide sequence: TGTGCCAGCAGCTTAGACAGGGGCAATTCACCCCTCCACTTT. Translated: CASSLDRGNSPLHF.

The genes are TRBV28 and TRBJ2-1; 13 nucleotides match TRBD2. Germline loops: CDR1 MDHEN, CDR2 SYDVKM. The CDR3 is made up of 22 amino acids. With V trimmed by 4 bases and J by 0 bases, 18 bases remained unmatched. For the CDR3, the DNA is TGTGCCAGCAGTTCCTCTGGACTAGCGGGGGAGCGAGCCCCTAACTCCTACAATGAGCAGTTCTTC. The encoded protein is CASSSSGLAGERAPNSYNEQFF.

The rearrangement links TRBV28 to TRBJ2-3; D gene ambiguous. Germline CDR1 is MDHEN and CDR2 is SYDVKM. Trimming stripped 5 bases from V and 0 bases from J, with 18 bases between. The CDR3 totals 17 residues. Written as DNA, the CDR3 is TGTGCCAGCAGTCCGACCATCGGGTCCACGAGCACAGATACGCAGTATTTT. Translated: CASSPTIGSTSTDTQYF.

The chain is built from TRBV28 and TRBJ2-7, with 7 bases aligning to TRBD1. After removal of 6 bases from V and 0 bases from J, the junction contained 11 bases not matched to a gene. CDR3 length: 16 amino acids. Germline CDR1 MDHEN, CDR2 SYDVKM. In DNA, the CDR3 is TGTGCCAGCAGCCTGATTGACAGGGTGCGCTCCTACGAGCAGTACTTC. The encoded protein is CASSLIDRVRSYEQYF.

V gene TRBV18 combines with J gene TRBJ2-3; 9 nucleotides align to TRBD1. The trim removed 2 bases at V and 5 bases at J, leaving 5 bases unmatched. This CDR3 is 15 amino acids long. CDR1 is KGHSH, CDR2 LQKENI, per germline. The CDR3 loop is CASSPMYRGQDTQYF. For the CDR3, the DNA is TGTGCCAGCTCACCAATGTACAGGGGGCAAGATACGCAGTATTTT.

This chain connects TRBV7-9 to TRBJ2-7; 9 bases line up with TRBD1. Trimming at V came to 5 bases and at J to 2 bases, leaving 7 bases not matched to a gene. The germline V gene encodes CDR1 SEHNR and CDR2 FQNEAQ (reference sequence). The CDR3 is 15 amino acids. CDR3 in amino acids: CASSGRDREPYEQYF. The CDR3 coding sequence is TGTGCCAGCAGCGGGCGGGACAGGGAGCCCTACGAGCAGTACTTC.